The 15 T cell receptor beta chains reported below all come from one sample, sequenced in a study of blood T cell repertoires in COVID-19. Some clones are missing from TCRdb's copy, which holds only in-frame ones; the method was immunoSEQ multiplex PCR. This sample has 150,000 to 200,000 clones, with 82% found just once. Sequencing was performed on PBMCs or T cells enriched from blood (not recorded which). These receptors came from a man aged 50 or older who had recovered from COVID-19.

CDR3 sequence (DNA): TGTGCCAGCAGCTTAACTGGAGGGGTCAACACCGGGGAGCTGTTTTTT. Residues: CASSLTGGVNTGELFF. The chain has TRBV7-3 and TRBJ2-2, with a tentative D call TRBD2 (6 bases). This CDR3 has 16 residues. The germline gives CDR1 SGHTA, CDR2 FQGTGA. Deletions cut 0 bases from V and 2 bases from J, with 10 bases between.

The genes are TRBV25-1 and TRBJ1-4; 9 nucleotides agree with TRBD1. CDR3 length: 16 residues. Germline values: CDR1 MGHDK, CDR2 SYGVNS. With 8 bases clipped from V and 6 bases from J, the junction kept 13 bases outside the gene matches. Here the CDR3 DNA reads TGTGCCAGCTTTGACTTAGGGGGACAGGGTCATGAAAAACTGTTTTTT. This translates into CASFDLGGQGHEKLFF. The entire variable domain, with the rest obtained from reference TRBV25-1 and TRBJ1-4, is as follows: EADIYQTPRYLVIGTGKKITLECSQTMGHDKMYWYQQDPGMELHLIHYSYGVNSTEKGDLSSESTVSRIRTEHFPLTLESARPSHTSQYLCASFDLGGQGHEKLFFGSGTQLSVL.

The chain links TRBV27 to TRBJ2-7; D possibly corresponds to TRBD2 (6 bases). Per the germline V gene, CDR1 is MNHEY and CDR2 is SMNVEV (reference sequence). V lost 5 bases and J lost 6, with 26 bases in between. The CDR3 is 17 amino acids. The CDR3, as DNA: TGTGCCAGCAGTGAGGAGGGTCCCGGGACTTTAGTACGCGAGCAGTACTTC. Its translation is CASSEEGPGTLVREQYF.

This clone was counted a single time. The V and J genes are TRBV2 and TRBJ1-2; 12 bases are shared with TRBD1. The length of the CDR3 is 14 residues. CDR1 is SNHLY, CDR2 FYNNEI, per germline. V trimming: 7 bases; J trimming: 8 bases; junction bases outside the gene matches: 8. The CDR3 nucleotides read TGTGCCAGCATGTGGGACAGGGGGCAACGAGGCTACACCTTC. Amino acid sequence: CASMWDRGQRGYTF.

The J gene is TRBJ1-1, the V gene TRBV3-1 (or the pseudogene TRBV3-2); the match to TRBD1 covers 10 bases. The germline CDR1 and CDR2 sequences are LGHDT and YNNKEL (reference sequence). The CDR3 has 15 amino acids. The ends lost 4 bases at V and 3 bases at J; junction bases unmatched: 5. In nucleotides, the CDR3 is TGTGCCAGCAGCCTCGGGACAGGGGAGGACACTGAAGCTTTCTTT. This gives the protein CASSLGTGEDTEAFF.

V gene TRBV28 combines with J gene TRBJ1-1, with 8 bases aligning to TRBD1. Germline V gives CDR1 MDHEN, CDR2 SYDVKM. V was clipped by 6 bases and J by 4 bases; unmatched bases: 7. CDR3 length: 14 amino acids. The DNA for the CDR3 is TGTGCCAGCAGGGCACAGGGGGGGAGCACTGAAGCTTTCTTT. It encodes CASRAQGGSTEAFF.

The chain has TRBV27 and TRBJ1-4; 9 bases are a match to TRBD1. The CDR3 sequence is 14 residues long. Germline V gene data show CDR1 as MNHEY and CDR2 as SMNVEV (reference sequence). The V and J ends lost 7 bases and 7 bases, in that order; junction bases with no gene match: 7. The CDR3 region has the DNA TGTGCCAGCACCGGGGACAGGGACGGTGAAAAACTGTTTTTT. Translation: CASTGDRDGEKLFF.

The rearrangement links TRBV6-1 to TRBJ1-4; tentative D call: TRBD1 (5 bases). V shed 1 base and J shed 5 bases, with 8 bases lying between them. This CDR3 spans 14 amino acids. Germline-derived CDR1 and CDR2 are MNHNS and SASEGT. CDR3 amino acids: CASSEVGANEKLFF. Here the CDR3 DNA reads TGTGCCAGCAGTGAAGTAGGGGCCAATGAAAAACTGTTTTTT.

The J gene is TRBJ2-1, the V gene TRBV19; no clear D gene. The CDR3 has 13 residues. V lost 0 bases and J 8 bases, leaving 8 bases between the germline ends. Germline V gene lookup returns CDR1 LNHDA and CDR2 SQIVND (reference sequence). CDR3 loop: CASSIDGPDEQFF. The CDR3 DNA reads TGTGCCAGTAGTATAGATGGCCCCGATGAGCAGTTCTTC. The whole variable domain, filled in from reference TRBV19 and TRBJ2-1, reads DGGITQSPKYLFRKEGQNVTLSCEQNLNHDAMYWYRQDPGQGLRLIYYSQIVNDFQKGDIAEGYSVSREKKESFPLTVTSAQKNPTAFYLCASSIDGPDEQFFGPGTRLTVL.

This chain links TRBV28 with TRBJ2-7; TRBD2 aligns across 9 bases. Germline CDR1 MDHEN, CDR2 SYDVKM. This CDR3 has 14 amino acids. Unmatched junction bases numbered 3, after V lost 2 bases and J lost 4 bases. The CDR3 loop is CASSLGSGRYEQYF. CDR3 nucleotides: TGTGCCAGCAGTTTAGGGAGCGGGAGGTACGAGCAGTACTTC.

This chain links TRBV7-9 with TRBJ2-1; D uncertain. The CDR3 has 13 amino acids. The V end was cut by 0 bases, the J end by 6 bases, with 6 bases between. Germline lookup yields CDR1 SEHNR and CDR2 FQNEAQ (reference sequence). The CDR3 sequence is CASSLASSNEQFF. The CDR3, as DNA: TGTGCCAGCAGCTTAGCCTCTAGCAATGAGCAGTTCTTC.

Here the CDR3 DNA reads TGTGCCAGTAGTTTGGACAGGGTAAAACTGTTTTTT. Protein sequence: CASSLDRVKLFF. The rearrangement links TRBV19 to TRBJ1-4; 8 nucleotides line up with TRBD1. This CDR3 contains 12 residues. Trimming cost V 5 bases and J 10 bases; bases outside gene matches: 3. Germline V gene sequence: CDR1 LNHDA, CDR2 SQIVND (reference sequence). The full variable domain, in which reference TRBV19 and TRBJ1-4 provide the parts outside the CDR3, is DGGITQSPKYLFRKEGQNVTLSCEQNLNHDAMYWYRQDPGQGLRLIYYSQIVNDFQKGDIAEGYSVSREKKESFPLTVTSAQKNPTAFYLCASSLDRVKLFFGSGTQLSVL.

The chain uses TRBV7-9 and TRBJ2-5; 10 bases line up with TRBD1. Trimming cost V 5 bases and J 4 bases; bases outside gene matches: 7. The CDR3 spans 15 residues. Germline CDR1 SEHNR, CDR2 FQNEAQ (reference sequence). The chain's CDR3 is CASSPGTGEVETQYF. The CDR3 nucleotides read TGTGCCAGCAGCCCGGGGACAGGGGAGGTAGAGACCCAGTACTTC.

The rearrangement uses TRBV3-1 (or the pseudogene TRBV3-2) and TRBJ1-1, with D possibly being TRBD1 (5 bases). In germline, CDR1 is LGHDT, CDR2 YNNKEL (reference sequence). V dropped 4 bases and J dropped 3 bases, with 9 bases sitting between them. The CDR3 is 13 amino acids. The CDR3 loop is CASSPGVDTEAFF. The CDR3 DNA is TGTGCCAGCAGCCCGGGGGTAGACACTGAAGCTTTCTTT.

This chain joins TRBV3-1 (or the pseudogene TRBV3-2) and TRBJ1-1; D is unclear. V shed 4 bases and J shed 6 bases, with 15 bases lying between them. The length of the CDR3 is 14 residues. Germline-derived CDR1 and CDR2 are LGHDT and YNNKEL (reference sequence). The CDR3 protein is CASSLSAQRAEAFF. The CDR3 DNA reads as TGTGCCAGCAGCCTCTCGGCCCAGAGGGCTGAAGCTTTCTTT.